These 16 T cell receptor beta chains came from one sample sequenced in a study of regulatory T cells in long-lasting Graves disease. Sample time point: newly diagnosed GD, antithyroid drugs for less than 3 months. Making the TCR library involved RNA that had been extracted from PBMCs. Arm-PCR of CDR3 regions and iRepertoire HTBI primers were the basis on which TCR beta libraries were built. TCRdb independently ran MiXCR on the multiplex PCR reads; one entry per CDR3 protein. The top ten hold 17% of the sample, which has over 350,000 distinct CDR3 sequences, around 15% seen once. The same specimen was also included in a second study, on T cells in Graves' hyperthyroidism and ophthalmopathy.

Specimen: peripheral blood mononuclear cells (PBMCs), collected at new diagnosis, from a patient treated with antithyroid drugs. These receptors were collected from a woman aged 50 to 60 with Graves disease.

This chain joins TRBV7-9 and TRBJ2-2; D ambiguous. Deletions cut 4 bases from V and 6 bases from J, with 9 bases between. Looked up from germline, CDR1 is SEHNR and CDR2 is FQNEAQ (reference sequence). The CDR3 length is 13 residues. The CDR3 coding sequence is TGTGCCAGCAGCTCCGGGCGCGCCGGGGAGCTGTTTTTT. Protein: CASSSGRAGELFF.

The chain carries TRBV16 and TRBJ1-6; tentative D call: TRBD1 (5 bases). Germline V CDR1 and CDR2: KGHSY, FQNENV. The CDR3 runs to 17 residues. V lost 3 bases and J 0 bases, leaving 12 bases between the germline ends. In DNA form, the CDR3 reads TGTGCCAGCAGCCACGGGGCCTTAAGCTCCTATAATTCACCCCTCCACTTT. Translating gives CASSHGALSSYNSPLHF.

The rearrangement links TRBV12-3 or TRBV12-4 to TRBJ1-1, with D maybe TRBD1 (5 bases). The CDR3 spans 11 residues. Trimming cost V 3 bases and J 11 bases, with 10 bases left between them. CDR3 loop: CASSLGGVAFF. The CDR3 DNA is TGTGCCAGCAGTTTGGGGGGGGTGGCTTTCTTT.

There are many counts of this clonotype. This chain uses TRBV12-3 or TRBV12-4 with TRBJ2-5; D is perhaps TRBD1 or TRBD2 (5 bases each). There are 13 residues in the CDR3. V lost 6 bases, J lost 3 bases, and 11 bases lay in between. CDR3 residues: CASRQRGEETQYF. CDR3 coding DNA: TGTGCCAGCAGGCAGAGAGGGGAAGAGACCCAGTACTTC.

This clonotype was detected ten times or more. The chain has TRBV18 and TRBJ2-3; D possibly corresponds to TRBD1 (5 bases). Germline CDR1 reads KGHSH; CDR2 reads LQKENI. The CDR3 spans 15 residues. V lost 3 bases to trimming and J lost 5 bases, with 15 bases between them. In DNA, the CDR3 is TGTGCCAGCTCACCCCCTCCGGGCAGGGTAGATACGCAGTATTTT. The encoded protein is CASSPPPGRVDTQYF.

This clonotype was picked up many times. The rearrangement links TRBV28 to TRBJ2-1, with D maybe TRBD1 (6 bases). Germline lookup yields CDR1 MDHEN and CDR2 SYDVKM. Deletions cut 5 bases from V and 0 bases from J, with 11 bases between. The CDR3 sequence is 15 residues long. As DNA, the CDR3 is TGTGCCAGCAGTCGGAAGACAGGCTCCTACAATGAGCAGTTCTTC. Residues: CASSRKTGSYNEQFF. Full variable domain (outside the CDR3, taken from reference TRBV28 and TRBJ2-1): DVKVTQSSRYLVKRTGEKVFLECVQDMDHENMFWYRQDPGLGLRLIYFSYDVKMKEKGDIPEGYSVSREKKERFSLILESASTNQTSMYLCASSRKTGSYNEQFFGPGTRLTVL.

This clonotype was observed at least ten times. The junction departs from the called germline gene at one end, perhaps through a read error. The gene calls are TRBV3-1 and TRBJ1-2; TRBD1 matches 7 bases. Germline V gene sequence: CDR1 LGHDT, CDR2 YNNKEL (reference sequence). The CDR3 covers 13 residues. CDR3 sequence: CASSQGTAYGYTF. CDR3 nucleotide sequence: TGTGCCAGCAGTCAAGGGACAGCCTATGGCTACACCTTC.

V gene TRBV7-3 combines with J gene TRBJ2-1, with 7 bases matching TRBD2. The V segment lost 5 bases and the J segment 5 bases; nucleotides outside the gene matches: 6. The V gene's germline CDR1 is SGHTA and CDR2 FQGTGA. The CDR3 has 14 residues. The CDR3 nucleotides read TGTGCCAGCAGCAAACTAGCGCAGAACAATGAGCAGTTCTTC. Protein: CASSKLAQNNEQFF.

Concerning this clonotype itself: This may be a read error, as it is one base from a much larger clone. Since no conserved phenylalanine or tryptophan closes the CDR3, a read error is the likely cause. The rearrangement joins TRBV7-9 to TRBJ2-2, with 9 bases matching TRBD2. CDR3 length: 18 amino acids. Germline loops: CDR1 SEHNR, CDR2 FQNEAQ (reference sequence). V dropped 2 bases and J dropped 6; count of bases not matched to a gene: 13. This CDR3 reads CASSLRGIAGDFPGELFS. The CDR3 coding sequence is TGTGCCAGCAGCTTACGGGGCATAGCGGGAGATTTTCCCGGGGAGCTGTTTTCT.

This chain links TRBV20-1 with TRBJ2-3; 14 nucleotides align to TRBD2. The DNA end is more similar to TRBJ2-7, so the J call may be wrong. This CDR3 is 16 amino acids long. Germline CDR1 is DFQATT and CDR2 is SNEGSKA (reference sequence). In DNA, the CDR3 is TGCAGTGCTCTCGGACTAGCGGGAGGACACGACAACGAGCAGTACTTC. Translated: CSALGLAGGHDNEQYF.

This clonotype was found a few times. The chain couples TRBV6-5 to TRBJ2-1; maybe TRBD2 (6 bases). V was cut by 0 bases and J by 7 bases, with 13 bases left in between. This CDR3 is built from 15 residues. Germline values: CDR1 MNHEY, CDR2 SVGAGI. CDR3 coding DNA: TGTGCCAGCAGTTACTCCGGGACTCCTTATAATGAGCAGTTCTTC. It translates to CASSYSGTPYNEQFF.

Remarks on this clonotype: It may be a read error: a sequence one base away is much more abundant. The CDR3 nucleotides read TGTGCCAGCAGCTCAATCGGAGGGCGACGCACCGGGGAGCTGTTTTTT. Translating it yields CASSSIGGRRTGELFF. V gene TRBV7-3 combines with J gene TRBJ2-2; weak D call: TRBD2 (6 bases). Germline lookup yields CDR1 SGHTA and CDR2 FQGTGA. The germline V and J ends were trimmed by 4 bases and 4 bases, with 16 bases remaining between them. The CDR3 runs 16 residues.

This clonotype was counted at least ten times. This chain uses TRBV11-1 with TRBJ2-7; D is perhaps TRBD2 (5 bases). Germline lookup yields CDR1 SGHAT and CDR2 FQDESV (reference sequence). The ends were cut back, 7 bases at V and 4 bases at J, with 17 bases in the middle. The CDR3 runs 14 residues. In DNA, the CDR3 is TGTGCCAGCACCCTCCGGGATCGGCGGTACGAGCAGTACTTC. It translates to CASTLRDRRYEQYF.

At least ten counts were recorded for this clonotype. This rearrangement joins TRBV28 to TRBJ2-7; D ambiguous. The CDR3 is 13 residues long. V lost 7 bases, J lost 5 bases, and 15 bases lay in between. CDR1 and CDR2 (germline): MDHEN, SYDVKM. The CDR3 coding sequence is TGTGCCAGCAACGGACCCCCGGTGGACGAGCAGTACTTC. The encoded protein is CASNGPPVDEQYF.

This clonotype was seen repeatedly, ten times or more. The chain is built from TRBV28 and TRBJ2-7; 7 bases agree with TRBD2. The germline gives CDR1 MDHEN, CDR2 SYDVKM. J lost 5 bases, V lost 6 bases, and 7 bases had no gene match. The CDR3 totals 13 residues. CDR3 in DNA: TGTGCCAGCAGGGAGGGAGGGCCTGACGAGCAGTACTTC. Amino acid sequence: CASREGGPDEQYF.

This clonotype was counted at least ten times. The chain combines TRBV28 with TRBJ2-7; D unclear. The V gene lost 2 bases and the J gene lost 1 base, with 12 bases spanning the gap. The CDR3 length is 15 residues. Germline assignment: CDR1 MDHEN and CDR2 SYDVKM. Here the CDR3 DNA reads TGTGCCAGCAGTTTAGTGGTCGCCGGGTCCTACGAGCAGTACTTC. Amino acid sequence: CASSLVVAGSYEQYF.